A single sample gave rise to the 12 T cell receptor beta chains below, sequenced in a study of technical replicates of blood from a handful of donors. Only in-frame clones appear in the TCRdb table, and some are missing; sequencing was by immunoSEQ multiplex PCR. The sample includes just over 95,000 clones, about 95% of them seen just once. The specimen sequenced was T cells isolated from PBMCs. The receptor source for this set is a human donor in good health.

This clone was seen just once. The chain is built from TRBV5-1 and TRBJ2-7; D is undetermined. The V gene's germline CDR1 is SGHRS and CDR2 YFSETQ. This CDR3 comprises 11 residues. Trimming left V 5 bases short and J 7 bases short, with 10 bases between. CDR3 protein: CASSEPGEQYF. The DNA of the CDR3 is TGCGCCAGCAGTGAACCCGGGGAGCAGTACTTC.

The rearrangement joins TRBV7-2 to TRBJ2-5; D tentatively reads TRBD1 or TRBD2 (5 bases each). Trimming shortened V by 5 bases and J by 5 bases, and 30 bases separated the two germline ends. Germline V CDR1 and CDR2: SGHTA, FQGNSA. The CDR3 spans 19 residues. CDR3 DNA: TGTGCCAGCAGCCTAGGGGTAGGTTGGGCAGTTGCCGAGCGGGAGACCCAGTACTTC. Protein product: CASSLGVGWAVAERETQYF.

The chain has TRBV7-9 and TRBJ2-7, with a possible D match to TRBD1 (6 bases). This CDR3 region has 12 residues. V lost 1 base and J lost 6, with 7 bases in between. Germline V gene sequence: CDR1 SEHNR, CDR2 FQNEAQ (reference sequence). CDR3 region: CASSLDRVEQYF. CDR3 in DNA: TGTGCCAGCAGCTTAGACAGGGTCGAGCAGTACTTC.

V and J are TRBV6-5 and TRBJ1-5, with 7 positions matching TRBD1. V lost 4 bases to trimming and J lost 0 bases; unmatched junction nucleotides: 6. Germline-derived CDR1 and CDR2 are MNHEY and SVGAGI. This CDR3 has 16 residues. The CDR3 DNA sequence: TGTGCCAGCAGTTGGACAGGACCCGATAGCAATCAGCCCCAGCATTTT. The encoded protein is CASSWTGPDSNQPQHF.

The genes are TRBV6-1 and TRBJ2-5; D call uncertain. V lost 4 bases to trimming and J lost 3 bases, with 9 bases between them. The V gene's germline CDR1 is MNHNS and CDR2 SASEGT. The CDR3 is 13 residues long. CDR3 loop: CASSVRSKETQYF. The DNA of the CDR3 is TGTGCCAGCAGTGTTAGATCTAAAGAGACCCAGTACTTC.

The chain employs TRBV19 and TRBJ2-7, with 9 bases that match TRBD2. Germline trimming cut 5 bases from V and 2 bases from J; bases unmatched to any gene: 7. Germline V gene sequence: CDR1 LNHDA, CDR2 SQIVND (reference sequence). CDR3 length: 15 amino acids. In DNA form, the CDR3 reads TGTGCCAGTAGTTTAATAGCGGGAGTCACCTACGAGCAGTACTTC. Amino acid sequence: CASSLIAGVTYEQYF.

The rearrangement links TRBV7-3 to TRBJ2-5, with 11 bases lining up with TRBD2. This CDR3 region has 16 residues. CDR1 is SGHTA, CDR2 FQGTGA, per germline. Unmatched junction bases numbered 9, after V lost 5 bases and J lost 4 bases. The CDR3 DNA follows: TGTGCCAGCAGCCTAGGGACTAGCGGAGCCCGAGAGACCCAGTACTTC. It yields the protein CASSLGTSGARETQYF.

The chain joins TRBV27 to TRBJ2-1; a possible D gene is TRBD1 (6 bases). Trimming cost V 7 bases and J 4 bases, with 17 bases left between them. This CDR3 comprises 15 residues. The germline V gene has CDR1 MNHEY and CDR2 SMNVEV (reference sequence). This chain's CDR3 is CASKSRGSRYNEQFF. The CDR3 DNA is TGTGCCAGCAAATCCAGGGGATCAAGGTACAATGAGCAGTTCTTC.

The chain couples TRBV7-9 to TRBJ2-4, with 12 bases identical to TRBD2. Losses at the gene ends were 1 base for V and 3 bases for J; bases not matched to a gene: 10. This CDR3 has 19 amino acids. Germline V gives CDR1 SEHNR, CDR2 FQNEAQ (reference sequence). In nucleotides, the CDR3 is TGTGCCAGCAGCTTAGTGTCTAGCGGGAGGGACCCTTTCAAAAACATTCAGTACTTC. Translation: CASSLVSSGRDPFKNIQYF.

The chain couples TRBV2 to TRBJ2-4; D remains unclear. Germline V gene lookup returns CDR1 SNHLY and CDR2 FYNNEI. The CDR3 is 16 residues long. Trimming left V 1 base short and J 1 base short, with 11 bases between. CDR3 sequence reads: CASSEEAGLAKNIQYF. Here the CDR3 DNA reads TGTGCCAGCAGTGAAGAAGCAGGTCTGGCCAAAAACATTCAGTACTTC.

The chain uses TRBV7-8 and TRBJ2-1; weak D call: TRBD2 (6 bases). Trimming cost V 5 bases and J 10 bases, with 15 bases left between them. The CDR3 totals 13 residues. Germline CDR1 and CDR2: SGHVS and FQNEAQ. CDR3 residues: CASSPILAPEQFF. In nucleotides, the CDR3 is TGTGCCAGCAGCCCAATACTAGCACCCGAGCAGTTCTTC.

The V gene is TRBV28, the J gene TRBJ1-3, with 8 bases lining up with TRBD1. Germline CDR1 is MDHEN and CDR2 is SYDVKM. The length of the CDR3 is 14 residues. Germline trimming cut 6 bases from V and 3 bases from J; bases unmatched to any gene: 4. The DNA for the CDR3 is TGTGCCAGCAGGCCGGACAGGGTTGGAAACACCATATATTTT. This sequence encodes CASRPDRVGNTIYF.